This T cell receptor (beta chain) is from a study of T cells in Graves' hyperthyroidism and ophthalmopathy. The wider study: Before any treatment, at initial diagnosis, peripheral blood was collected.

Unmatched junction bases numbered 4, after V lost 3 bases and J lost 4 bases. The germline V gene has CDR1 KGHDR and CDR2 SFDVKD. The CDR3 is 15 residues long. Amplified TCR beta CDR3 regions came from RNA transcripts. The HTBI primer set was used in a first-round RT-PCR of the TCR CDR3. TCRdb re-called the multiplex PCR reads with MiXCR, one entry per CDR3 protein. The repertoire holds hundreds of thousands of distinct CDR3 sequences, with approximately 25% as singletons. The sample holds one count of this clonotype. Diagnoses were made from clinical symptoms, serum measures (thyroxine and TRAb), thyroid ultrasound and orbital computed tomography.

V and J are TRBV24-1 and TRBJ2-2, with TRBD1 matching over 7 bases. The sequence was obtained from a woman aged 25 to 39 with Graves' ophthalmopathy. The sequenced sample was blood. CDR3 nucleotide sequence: TGTGCCACCAGTGATGACGGGACAGCCACCGGGGAGCTGTTTTTT. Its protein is CATSDDGTATGELFF.